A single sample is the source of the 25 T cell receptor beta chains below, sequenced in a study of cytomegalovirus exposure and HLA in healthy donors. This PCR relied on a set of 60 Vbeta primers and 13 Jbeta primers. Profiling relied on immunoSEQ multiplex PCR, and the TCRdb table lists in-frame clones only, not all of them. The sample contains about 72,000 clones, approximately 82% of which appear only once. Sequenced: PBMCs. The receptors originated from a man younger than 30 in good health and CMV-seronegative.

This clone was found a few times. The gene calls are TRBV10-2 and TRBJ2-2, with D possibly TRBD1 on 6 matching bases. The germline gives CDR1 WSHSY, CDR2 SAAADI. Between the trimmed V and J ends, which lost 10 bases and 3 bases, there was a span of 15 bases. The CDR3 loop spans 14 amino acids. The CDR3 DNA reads TGCGCCACCTCCTTCCAGGGGTACACCGGGGAGCTGTTTTTT. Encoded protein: CATSFQGYTGELFF.

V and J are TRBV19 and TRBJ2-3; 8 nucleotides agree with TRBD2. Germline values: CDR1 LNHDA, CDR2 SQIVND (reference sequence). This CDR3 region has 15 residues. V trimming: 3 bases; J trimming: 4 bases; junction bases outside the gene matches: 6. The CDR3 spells CASSIPAGVADTQYF. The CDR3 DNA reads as TGTGCCAGTAGTATTCCAGCGGGAGTTGCAGATACGCAGTATTTT.

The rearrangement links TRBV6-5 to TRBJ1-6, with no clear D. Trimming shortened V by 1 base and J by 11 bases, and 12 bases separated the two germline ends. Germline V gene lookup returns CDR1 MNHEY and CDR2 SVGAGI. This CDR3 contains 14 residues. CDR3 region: CASSYLSGITPLHF. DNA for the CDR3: TGTGCCAGCAGTTACTTATCCGGGATCACACCCCTCCACTTT.

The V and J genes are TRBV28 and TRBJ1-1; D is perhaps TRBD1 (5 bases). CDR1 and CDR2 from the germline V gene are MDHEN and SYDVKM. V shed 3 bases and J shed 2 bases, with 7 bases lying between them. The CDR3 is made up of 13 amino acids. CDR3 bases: TGTGCCAGCAGTTTCGGGGGAAACACTGAAGCTTTCTTT. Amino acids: CASSFGGNTEAFF.

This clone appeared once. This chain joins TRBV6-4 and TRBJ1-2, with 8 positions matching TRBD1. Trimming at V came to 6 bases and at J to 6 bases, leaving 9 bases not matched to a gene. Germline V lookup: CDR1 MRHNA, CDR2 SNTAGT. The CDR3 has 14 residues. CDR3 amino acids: CASSVLGTGNGYTF. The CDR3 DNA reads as TGTGCCAGCAGCGTCCTCGGGACAGGAAATGGCTACACCTTC.

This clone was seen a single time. The CDR3: CASSLGHTPNIQYF. Here the CDR3 DNA reads TGTGCCAGCAGCTTAGGGCACACTCCGAACATTCAGTACTTC. The chain couples TRBV7-3 to TRBJ2-4; D not resolved. Trimming removed 2 bases at V and 7 bases at J, with 12 bases between. This CDR3 comprises 14 residues. Germline V gene data show CDR1 as SGHTA and CDR2 as FQGTGA.

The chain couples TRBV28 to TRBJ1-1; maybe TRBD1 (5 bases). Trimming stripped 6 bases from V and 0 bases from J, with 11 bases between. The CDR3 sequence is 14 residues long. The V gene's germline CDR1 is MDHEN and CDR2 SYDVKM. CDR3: CASRGGEVNTEAFF. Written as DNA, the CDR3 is TGTGCCAGCAGGGGGGGGGAGGTGAACACTGAAGCTTTCTTT.

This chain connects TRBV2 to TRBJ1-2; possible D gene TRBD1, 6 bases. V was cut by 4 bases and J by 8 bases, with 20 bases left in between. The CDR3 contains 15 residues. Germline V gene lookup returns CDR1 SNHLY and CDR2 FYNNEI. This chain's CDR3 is CASSGRTASKGGYTF. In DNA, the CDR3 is TGTGCCAGCAGTGGACGGACAGCTTCCAAGGGGGGCTACACCTTC.

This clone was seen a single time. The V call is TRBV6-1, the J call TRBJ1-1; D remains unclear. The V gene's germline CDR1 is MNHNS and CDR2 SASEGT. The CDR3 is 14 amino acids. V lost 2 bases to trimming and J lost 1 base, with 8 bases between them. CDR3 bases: TGTGCCAGCAGTGAAAACAGTGAGAACACTGAAGCTTTCTTT. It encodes CASSENSENTEAFF.

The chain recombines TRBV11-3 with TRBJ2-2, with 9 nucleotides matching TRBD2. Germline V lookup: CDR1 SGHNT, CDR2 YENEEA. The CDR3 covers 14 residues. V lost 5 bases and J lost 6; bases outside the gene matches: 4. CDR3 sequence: CASSGTSFSGELFF. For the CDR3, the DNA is TGTGCCAGCAGCGGGACTAGCTTTTCCGGGGAGCTGTTTTTT.

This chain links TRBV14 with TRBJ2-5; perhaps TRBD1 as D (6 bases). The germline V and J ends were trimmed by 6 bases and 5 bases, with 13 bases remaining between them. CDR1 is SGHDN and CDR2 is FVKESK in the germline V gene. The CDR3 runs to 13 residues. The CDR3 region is CASRLSGVETQYF. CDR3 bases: TGTGCCAGCAGGCTGTCAGGGGTGGAGACCCAGTACTTC.

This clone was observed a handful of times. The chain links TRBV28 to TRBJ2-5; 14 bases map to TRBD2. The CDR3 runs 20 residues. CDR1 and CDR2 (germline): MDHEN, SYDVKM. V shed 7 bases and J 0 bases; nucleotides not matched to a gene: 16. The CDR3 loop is CASKATSGRVHLMNQETQYF. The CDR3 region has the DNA TGTGCCAGCAAGGCGACTAGCGGGAGGGTCCACCTAATGAACCAAGAGACCCAGTACTTC. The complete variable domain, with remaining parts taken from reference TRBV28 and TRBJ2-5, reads DVKVTQSSRYLVKRTGEKVFLECVQDMDHENMFWYRQDPGLGLRLIYFSYDVKMKEKGDIPEGYSVSREKKERFSLILESASTNQTSMYLCASKATSGRVHLMNQETQYFGPGTRLLVL.

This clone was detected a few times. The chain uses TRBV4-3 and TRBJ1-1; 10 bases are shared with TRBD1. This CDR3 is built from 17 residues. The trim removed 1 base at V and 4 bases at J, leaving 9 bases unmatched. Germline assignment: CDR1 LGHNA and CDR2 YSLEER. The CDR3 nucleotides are TGCGCCAGCAGCCAAGCGGGACAGGGGAGGGGTAGCACTGAAGCTTTCTTT. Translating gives CASSQAGQGRGSTEAFF.

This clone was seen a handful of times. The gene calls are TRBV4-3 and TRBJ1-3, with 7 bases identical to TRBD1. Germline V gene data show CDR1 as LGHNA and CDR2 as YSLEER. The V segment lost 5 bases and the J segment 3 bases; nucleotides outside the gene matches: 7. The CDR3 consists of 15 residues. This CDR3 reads CASSLIGGGGNTIYF. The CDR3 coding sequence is TGCGCCAGCAGCTTAATAGGGGGCGGTGGAAACACCATATATTTT.

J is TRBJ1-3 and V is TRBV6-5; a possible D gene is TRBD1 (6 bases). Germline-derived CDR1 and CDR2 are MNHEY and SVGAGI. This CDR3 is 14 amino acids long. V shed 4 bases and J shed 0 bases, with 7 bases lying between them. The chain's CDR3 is CASSWTVSGNTIYF. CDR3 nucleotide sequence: TGTGCCAGCAGTTGGACAGTCTCTGGAAACACCATATATTTT.

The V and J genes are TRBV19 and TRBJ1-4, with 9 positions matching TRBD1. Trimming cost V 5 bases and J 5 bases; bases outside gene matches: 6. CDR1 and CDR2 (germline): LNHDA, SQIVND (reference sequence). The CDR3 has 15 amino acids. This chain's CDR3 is CASSFNRGLNEKLFF. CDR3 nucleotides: TGTGCCAGTAGTTTCAACAGGGGGCTGAATGAAAAACTGTTTTTT.

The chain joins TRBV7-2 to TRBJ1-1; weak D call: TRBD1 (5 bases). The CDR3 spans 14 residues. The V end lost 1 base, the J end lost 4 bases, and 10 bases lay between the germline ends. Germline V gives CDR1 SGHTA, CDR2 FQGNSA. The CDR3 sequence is CASSLGGVRTEAFF. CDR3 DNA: TGTGCCAGCAGCTTAGGGGGGGTTCGCACTGAAGCTTTCTTT. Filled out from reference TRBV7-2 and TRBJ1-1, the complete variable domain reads GAGVSQSPSNKVTEKGKDVELRCDPISGHTALYWYRQSLGQGLEFLIYFQGNSAPDKSGLPSDRFSAERTGGSVSTLTIQRTQQEDSAVYLCASSLGGVRTEAFFGQGTRLTVV.

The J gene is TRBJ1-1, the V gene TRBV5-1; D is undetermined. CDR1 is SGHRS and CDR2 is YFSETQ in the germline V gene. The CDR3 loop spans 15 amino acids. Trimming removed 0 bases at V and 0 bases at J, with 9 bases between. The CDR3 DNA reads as TGCGCCAGCAGCTTGGCTGTAGCTATGAACACTGAAGCTTTCTTT. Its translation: CASSLAVAMNTEAFF.

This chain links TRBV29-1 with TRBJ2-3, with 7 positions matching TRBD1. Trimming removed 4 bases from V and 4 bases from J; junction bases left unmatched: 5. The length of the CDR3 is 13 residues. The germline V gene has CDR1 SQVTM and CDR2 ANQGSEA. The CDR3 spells CSVVGQGADTQYF. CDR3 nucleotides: TGCAGCGTTGTAGGGCAGGGGGCAGATACGCAGTATTTT.

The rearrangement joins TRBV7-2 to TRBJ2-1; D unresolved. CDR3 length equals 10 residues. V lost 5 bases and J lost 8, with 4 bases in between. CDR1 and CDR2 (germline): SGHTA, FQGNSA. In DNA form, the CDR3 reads TGTGCCAGCAGCCACTATGAGCAGTTCTTC. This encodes CASSHYEQFF.

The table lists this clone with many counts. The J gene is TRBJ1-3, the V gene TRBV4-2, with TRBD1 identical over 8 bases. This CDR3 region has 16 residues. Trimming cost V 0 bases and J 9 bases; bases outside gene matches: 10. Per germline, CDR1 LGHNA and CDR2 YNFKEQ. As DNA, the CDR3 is TGTGCCAGCAGCCAAGAGCCGACAGGGGTGAGTGGCACCATATATTTT. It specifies CASSQEPTGVSGTIYF.

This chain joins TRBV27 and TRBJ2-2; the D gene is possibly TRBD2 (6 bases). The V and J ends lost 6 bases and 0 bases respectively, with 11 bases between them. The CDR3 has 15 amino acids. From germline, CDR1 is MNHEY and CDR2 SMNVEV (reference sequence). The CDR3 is CASSWGRPNTGELFF. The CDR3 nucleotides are TGTGCCAGCAGCTGGGGGAGGCCGAACACCGGGGAGCTGTTTTTT.

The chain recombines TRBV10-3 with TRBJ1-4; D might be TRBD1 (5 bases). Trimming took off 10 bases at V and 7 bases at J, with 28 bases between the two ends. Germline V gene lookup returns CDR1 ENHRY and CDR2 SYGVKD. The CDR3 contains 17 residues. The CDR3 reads CAKKPGLELPPAEKLFF. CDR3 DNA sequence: TGTGCCAAGAAACCGGGACTCGAACTCCCACCTGCTGAAAAACTGTTTTTT.

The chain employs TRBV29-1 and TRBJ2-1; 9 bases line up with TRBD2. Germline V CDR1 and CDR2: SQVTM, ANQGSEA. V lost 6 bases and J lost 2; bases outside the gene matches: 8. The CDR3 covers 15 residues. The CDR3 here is CSVKGPSGAYNEQFF. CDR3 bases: TGCAGCGTCAAAGGGCCTAGCGGGGCCTACAATGAGCAGTTCTTC.

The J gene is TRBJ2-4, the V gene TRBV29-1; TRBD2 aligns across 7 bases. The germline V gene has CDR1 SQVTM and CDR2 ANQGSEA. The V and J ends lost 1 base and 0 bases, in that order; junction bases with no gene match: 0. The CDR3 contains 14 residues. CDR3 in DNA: TGCAGCGTTGAAGCGGGGGGAGCCAAAAACATTCAGTACTTC. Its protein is CSVEAGGAKNIQYF. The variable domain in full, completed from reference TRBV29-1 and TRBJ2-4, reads SAVISQKPSRDICQRGTSLTIQCQVDSQVTMMFWYRQQPGQSLTLIATANQGSEATYESGFVIDKFPISRPNLTFSTLTVSNMSPEDSSIYLCSVEAGGAKNIQYFGAGTRLSVL.